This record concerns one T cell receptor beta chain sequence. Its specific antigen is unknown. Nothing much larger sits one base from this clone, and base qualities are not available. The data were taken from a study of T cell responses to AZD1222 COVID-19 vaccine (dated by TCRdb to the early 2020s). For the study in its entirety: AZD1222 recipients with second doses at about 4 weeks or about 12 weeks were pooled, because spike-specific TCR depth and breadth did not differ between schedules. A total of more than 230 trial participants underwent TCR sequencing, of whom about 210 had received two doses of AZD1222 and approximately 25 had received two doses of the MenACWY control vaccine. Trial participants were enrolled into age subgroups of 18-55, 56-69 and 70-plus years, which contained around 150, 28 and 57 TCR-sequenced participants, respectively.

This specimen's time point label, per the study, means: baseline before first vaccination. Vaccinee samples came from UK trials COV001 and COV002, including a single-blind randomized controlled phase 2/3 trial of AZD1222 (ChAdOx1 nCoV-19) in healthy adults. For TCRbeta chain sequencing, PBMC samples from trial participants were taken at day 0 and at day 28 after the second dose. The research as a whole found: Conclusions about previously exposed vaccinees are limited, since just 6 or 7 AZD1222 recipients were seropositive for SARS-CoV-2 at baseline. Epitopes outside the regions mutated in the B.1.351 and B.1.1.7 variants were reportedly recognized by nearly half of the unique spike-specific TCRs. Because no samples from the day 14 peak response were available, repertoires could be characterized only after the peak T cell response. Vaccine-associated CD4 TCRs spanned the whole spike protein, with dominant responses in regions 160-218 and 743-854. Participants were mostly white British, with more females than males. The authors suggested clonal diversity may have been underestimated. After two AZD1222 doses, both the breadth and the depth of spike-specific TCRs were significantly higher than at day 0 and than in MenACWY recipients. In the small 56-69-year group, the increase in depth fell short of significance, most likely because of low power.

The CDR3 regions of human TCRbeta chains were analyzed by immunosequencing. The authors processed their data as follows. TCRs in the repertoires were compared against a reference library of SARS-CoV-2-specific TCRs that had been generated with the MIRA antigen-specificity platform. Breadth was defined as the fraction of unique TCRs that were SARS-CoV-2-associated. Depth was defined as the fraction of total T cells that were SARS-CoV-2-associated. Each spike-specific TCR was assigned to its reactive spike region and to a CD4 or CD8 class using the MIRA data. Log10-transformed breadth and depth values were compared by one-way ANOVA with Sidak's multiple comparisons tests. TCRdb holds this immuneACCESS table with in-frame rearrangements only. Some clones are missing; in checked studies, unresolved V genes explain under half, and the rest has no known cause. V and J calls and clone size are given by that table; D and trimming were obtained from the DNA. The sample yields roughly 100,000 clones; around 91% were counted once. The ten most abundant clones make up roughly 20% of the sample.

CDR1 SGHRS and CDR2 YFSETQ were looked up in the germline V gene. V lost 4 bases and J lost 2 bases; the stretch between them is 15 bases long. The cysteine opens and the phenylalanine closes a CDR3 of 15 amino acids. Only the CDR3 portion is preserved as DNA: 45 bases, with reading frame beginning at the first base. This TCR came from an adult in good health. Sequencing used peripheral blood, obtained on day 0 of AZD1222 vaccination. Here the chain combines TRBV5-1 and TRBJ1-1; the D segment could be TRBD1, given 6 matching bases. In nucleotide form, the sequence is TGCGCCAGCAGCGCCTCCGGGACAAAAAACACTGAAGCTTTCTTT. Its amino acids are CASSASGTKNTEAFF. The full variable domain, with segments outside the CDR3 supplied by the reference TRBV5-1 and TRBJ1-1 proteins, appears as KAGVTQTPRYLIKTRGQQVTLSCSPISGHRSVSWYQQTPGQGLQFLFEYFSETQRNKGNFPGRFSGRQFSNSRSEMNVSTLELGDSALYLCASSASGTKNTEAFFGQGTRLTVV.